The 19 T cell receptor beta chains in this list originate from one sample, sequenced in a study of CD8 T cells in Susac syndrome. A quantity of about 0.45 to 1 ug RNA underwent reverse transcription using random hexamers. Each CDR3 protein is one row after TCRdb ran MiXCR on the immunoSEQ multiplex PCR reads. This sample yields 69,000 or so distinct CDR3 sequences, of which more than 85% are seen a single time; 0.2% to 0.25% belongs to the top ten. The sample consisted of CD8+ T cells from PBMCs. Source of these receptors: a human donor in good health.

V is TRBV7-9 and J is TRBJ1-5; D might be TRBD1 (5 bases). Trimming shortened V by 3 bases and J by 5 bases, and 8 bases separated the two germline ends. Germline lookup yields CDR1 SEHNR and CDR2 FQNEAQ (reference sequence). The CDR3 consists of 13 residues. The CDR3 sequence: CASSFDRDQPQHF. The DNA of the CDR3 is TGTGCCAGCAGCTTCGACAGAGATCAGCCCCAGCATTTT.

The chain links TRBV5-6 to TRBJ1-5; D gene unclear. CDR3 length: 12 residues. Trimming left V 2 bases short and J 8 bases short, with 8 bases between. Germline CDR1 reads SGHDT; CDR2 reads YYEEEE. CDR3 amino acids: CASSFGLEPQHF. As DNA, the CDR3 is TGTGCCAGCAGCTTCGGTCTTGAGCCCCAGCATTTT.

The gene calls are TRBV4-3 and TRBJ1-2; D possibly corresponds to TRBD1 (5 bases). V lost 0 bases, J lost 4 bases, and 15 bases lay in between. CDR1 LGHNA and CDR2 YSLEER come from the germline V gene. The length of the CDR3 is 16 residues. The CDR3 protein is CASSQDREGRPYGYTF. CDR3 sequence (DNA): TGCGCCAGCAGCCAAGATCGGGAGGGGCGGCCCTATGGCTACACCTTC.

CDR3 DNA: TGTGCCAGCAGCGTTGGTCCTCTCGTGGGCAGGGCACAAGAGACCCAGTACTTC. This sequence encodes CASSVGPLVGRAQETQYF. The chain couples TRBV9 to TRBJ2-5; tentatively, D is TRBD1 (5 bases). V gave up 2 bases and J gave up 2 bases, with 22 bases separating them. The CDR3 covers 18 residues. Germline V CDR1 and CDR2: SGDLS, YYNGEE.

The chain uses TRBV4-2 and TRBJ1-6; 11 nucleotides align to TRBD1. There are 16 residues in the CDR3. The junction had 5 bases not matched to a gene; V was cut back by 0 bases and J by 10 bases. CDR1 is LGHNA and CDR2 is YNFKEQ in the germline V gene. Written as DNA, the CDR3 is TGTGCCAGCAGCCAAGATAAGGGACAGGGGGAATCACCCCTCCACTTT. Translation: CASSQDKGQGESPLHF.

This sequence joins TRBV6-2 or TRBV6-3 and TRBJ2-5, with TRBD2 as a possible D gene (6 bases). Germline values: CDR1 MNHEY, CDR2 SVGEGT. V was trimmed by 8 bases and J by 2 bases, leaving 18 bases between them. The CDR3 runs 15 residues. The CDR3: CASETEGSRQETQYF. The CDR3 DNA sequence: TGTGCCAGCGAAACGGAGGGCAGCCGGCAAGAGACCCAGTACTTC.

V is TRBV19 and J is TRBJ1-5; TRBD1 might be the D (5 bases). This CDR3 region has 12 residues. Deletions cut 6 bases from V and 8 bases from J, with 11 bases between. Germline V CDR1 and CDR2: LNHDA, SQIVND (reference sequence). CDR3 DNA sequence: TGTGCCAGTAGAGCGATACAGGAGCCCCAGCATTTT. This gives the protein CASRAIQEPQHF.

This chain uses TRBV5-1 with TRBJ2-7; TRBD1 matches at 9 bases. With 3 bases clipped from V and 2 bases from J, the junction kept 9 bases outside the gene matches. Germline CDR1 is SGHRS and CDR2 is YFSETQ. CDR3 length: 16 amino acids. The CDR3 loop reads CASSSYPNRGPYEQYF. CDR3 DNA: TGCGCCAGCAGCTCCTACCCGAACAGGGGGCCCTACGAGCAGTACTTC.

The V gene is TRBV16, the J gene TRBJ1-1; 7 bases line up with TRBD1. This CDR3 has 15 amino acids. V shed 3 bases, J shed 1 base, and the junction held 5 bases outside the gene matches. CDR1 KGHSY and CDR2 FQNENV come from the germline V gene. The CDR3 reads CASSQGYRGNTEAFF. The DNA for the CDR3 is TGTGCCAGCAGCCAGGGGTACAGGGGGAACACTGAAGCTTTCTTT.

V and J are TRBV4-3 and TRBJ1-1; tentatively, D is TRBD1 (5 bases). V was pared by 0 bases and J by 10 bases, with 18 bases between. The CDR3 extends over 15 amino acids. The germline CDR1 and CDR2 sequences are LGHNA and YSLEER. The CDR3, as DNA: TGCGCCAGCAGCCAAGATGACAGCGGTTCCCGGGTAGCTTTCTTT. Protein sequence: CASSQDDSGSRVAFF.

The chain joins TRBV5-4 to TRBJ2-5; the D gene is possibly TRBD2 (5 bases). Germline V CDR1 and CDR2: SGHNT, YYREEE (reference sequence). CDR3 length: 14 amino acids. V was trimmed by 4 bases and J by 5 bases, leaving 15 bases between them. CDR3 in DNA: TGTGCCAGCAGCCTCCGGGAAGGTGGGGAGACCCAGTACTTC. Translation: CASSLREGGETQYF.

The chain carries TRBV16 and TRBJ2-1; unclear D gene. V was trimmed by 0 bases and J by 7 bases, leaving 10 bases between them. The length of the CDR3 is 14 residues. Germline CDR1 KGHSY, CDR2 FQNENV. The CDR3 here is CASSQSESSNEQFF. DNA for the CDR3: TGTGCCAGCAGCCAATCGGAGTCTTCTAATGAGCAGTTCTTC. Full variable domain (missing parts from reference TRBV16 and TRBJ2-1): GEEVAQTPKHLVRGEGQKAKLYCAPIKGHSYVFWYQQVLKNEFKFLISFQNENVFDETGMPKERFSAKCLPNSPCSLEIQATKLEDSAVYFCASSQSESSNEQFFGPGTRLTVL.

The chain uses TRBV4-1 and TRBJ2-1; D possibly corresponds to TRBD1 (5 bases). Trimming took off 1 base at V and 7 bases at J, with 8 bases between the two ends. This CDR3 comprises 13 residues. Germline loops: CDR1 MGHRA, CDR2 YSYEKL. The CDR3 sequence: CASSQARENEQFF. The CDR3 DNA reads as TGCGCCAGCAGCCAAGCCAGGGAAAATGAGCAGTTCTTC.

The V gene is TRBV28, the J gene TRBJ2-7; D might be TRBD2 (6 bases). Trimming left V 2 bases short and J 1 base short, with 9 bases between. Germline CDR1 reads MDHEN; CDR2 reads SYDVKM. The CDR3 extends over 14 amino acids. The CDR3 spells CASSLRGRSYEQYF. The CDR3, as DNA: TGTGCCAGCAGTTTACGGGGGAGATCCTACGAGCAGTACTTC.

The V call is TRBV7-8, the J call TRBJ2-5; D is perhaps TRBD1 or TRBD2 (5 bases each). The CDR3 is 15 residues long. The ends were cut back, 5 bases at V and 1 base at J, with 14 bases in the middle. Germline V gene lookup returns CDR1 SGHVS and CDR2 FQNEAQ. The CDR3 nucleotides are TGTGCCAGCAGCCCAGGGCGAGGGGTCCAAGAGACCCAGTACTTC. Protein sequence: CASSPGRGVQETQYF.

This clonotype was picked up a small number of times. CDR3 protein: CASSRTGELFF. The DNA of the CDR3 is TGTGCCAGCAGTCGCACCGGGGAGCTGTTTTTT. The V call is TRBV27, the J call TRBJ2-2; unclear D gene. The CDR3 covers 11 residues. Trimming pared 5 bases from V and 4 bases from J, leaving 2 bases between. CDR1 and CDR2 from the germline V gene are MNHEY and SMNVEV (reference sequence).

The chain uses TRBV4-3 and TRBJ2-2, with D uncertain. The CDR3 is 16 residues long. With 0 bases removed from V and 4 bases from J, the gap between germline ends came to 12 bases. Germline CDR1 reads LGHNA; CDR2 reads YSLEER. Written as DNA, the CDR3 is TGCGCCAGCAGCCAAGATCTCCGGCCTTCCACCGGGGAGCTGTTTTTT. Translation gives CASSQDLRPSTGELFF.

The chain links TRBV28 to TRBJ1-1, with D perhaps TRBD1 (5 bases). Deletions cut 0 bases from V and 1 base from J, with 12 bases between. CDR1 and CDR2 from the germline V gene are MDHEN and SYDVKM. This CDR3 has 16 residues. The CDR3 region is CASSLWELGTNTEAFF. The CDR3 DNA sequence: TGTGCCAGCAGTTTATGGGAATTGGGGACGAACACTGAAGCTTTCTTT.

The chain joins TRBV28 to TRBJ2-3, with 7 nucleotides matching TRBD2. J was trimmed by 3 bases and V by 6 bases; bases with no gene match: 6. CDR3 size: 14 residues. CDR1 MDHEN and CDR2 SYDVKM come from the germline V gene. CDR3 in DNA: TGTGCCAGCAGGGACGGGGGGTTGACAGATACGCAGTATTTT. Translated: CASRDGGLTDTQYF.